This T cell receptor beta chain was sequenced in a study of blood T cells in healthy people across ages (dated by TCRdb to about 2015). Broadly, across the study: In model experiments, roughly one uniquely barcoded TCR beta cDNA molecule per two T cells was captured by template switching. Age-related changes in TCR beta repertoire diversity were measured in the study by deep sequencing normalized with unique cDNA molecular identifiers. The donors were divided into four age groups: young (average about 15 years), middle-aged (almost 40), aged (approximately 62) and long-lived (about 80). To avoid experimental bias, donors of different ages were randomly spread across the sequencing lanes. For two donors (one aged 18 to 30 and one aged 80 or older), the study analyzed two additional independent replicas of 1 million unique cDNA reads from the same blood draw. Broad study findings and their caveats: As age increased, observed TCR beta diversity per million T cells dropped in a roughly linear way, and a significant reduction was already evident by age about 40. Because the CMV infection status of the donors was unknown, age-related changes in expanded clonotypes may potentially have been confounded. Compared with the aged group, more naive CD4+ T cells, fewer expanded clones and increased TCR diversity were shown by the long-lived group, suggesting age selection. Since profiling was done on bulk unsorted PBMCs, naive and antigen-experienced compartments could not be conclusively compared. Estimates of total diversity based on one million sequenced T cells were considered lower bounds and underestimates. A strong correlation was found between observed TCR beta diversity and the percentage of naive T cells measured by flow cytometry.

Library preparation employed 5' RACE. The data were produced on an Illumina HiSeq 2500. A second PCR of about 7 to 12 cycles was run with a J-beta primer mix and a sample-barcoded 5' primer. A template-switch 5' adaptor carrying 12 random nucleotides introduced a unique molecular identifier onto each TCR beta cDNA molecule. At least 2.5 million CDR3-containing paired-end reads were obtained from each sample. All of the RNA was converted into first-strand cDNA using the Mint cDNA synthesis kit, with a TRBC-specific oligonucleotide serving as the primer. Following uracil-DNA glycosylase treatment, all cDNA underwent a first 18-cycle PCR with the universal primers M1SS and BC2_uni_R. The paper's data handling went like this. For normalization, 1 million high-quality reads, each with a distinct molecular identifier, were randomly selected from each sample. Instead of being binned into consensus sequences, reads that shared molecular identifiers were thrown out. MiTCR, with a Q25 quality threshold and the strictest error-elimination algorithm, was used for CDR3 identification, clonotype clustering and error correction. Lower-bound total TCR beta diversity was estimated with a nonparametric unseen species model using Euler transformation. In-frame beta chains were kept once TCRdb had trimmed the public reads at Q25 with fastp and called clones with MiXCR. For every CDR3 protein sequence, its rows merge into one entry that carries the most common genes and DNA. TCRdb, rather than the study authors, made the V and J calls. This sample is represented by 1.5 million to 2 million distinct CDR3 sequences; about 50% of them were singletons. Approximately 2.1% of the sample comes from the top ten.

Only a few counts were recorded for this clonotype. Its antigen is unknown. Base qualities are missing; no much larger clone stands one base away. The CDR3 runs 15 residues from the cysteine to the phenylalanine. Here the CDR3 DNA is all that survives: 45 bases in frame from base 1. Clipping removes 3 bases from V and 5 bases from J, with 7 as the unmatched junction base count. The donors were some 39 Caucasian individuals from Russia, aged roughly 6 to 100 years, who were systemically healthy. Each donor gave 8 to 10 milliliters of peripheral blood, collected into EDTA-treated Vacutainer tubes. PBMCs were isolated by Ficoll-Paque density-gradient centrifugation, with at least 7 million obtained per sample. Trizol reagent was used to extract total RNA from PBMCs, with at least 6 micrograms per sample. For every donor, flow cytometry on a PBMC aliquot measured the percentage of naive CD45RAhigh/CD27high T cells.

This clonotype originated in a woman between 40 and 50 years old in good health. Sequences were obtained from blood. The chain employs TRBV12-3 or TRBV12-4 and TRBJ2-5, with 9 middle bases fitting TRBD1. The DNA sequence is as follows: TGTGCCAGCAGTTTTGGGGACAGGGTTGGGGAGACCCAGTACTTC. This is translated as CASSFGDRVGETQYF.